This T cell receptor beta chain originates from a study of T cells in localized non-small cell lung cancer. Notes on the study in general: The highest T cell clonality was in uninvolved adjacent lung, above tumor. Longer overall survival associated with higher blood T cell density; shorter survival with higher adjacent-lung clonality. Across samples, adjacent lung featured a median around 57 of the top 100 tumor clones.

With regard to this clone: Its antigen remains unknown.

Assay used: immunoSEQ multiplex PCR; TCRdb lists only in-frame clones, some missing. In the table there are 130,000 or so clones, 89% of which are singletons. The receptor comes from a female donor aged 60 or older with stage I lung adenocarcinoma. The sample consisted of peripheral blood, taken before any cancer treatment.

The CDR3 DNA reads TGTGCCAGCAGTTTATGGGCCACTCCTGGATACAATGATACGCAGTATTTT. Protein sequence: CASSLWATPGYNDTQYF. This chain connects TRBV28 to TRBJ2-3; D is ambiguous. V lost 0 bases to trimming and J lost 6 bases, with 19 bases between them. The CDR3 consists of 17 residues. Germline values: CDR1 MDHEN, CDR2 SYDVKM.